This T cell receptor (beta chain) was documented in a study of blood T cell repertoires in COVID-19. Study overall: The analysed material was cDNA or gDNA that came from T cells, B-cell-depleted T cells, or PBMCs.

Assay used: immunoSEQ multiplex PCR; TCRdb lists only in-frame clones, some missing. The table shows roughly 350,000 clones, with more than 85% occurring only once. Germline V gene sequence: CDR1 MDHEN, CDR2 SYDVKM. The V end lost 3 bases, the J end lost 3 bases, and 9 bases lay between the germline ends. This CDR3 has 13 amino acids. The source material was PBMCs or T cells enriched from blood (not recorded which). This clonotype was sampled from a woman in her 30s who had recovered from COVID-19. This chain uses TRBV28 with TRBJ2-7, with D possibly being TRBD1 (6 bases). This chain's CDR3 is CASSFGDNYEQYF. The CDR3 DNA is TGTGCCAGCAGTTTCGGGGACAACTACGAGCAGTACTTC.